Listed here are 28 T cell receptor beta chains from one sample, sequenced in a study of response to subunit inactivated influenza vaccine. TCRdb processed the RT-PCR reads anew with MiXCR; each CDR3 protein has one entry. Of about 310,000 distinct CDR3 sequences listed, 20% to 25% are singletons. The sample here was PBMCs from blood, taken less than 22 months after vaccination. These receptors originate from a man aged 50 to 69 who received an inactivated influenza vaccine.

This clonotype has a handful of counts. CDR3 bases: TGTGCCAGCAACTCAATTCGACAGCTAAATGAAAAACTGTTTTTT. Its translation: CASNSIRQLNEKLFF. The chain joins TRBV6-2 or TRBV6-3 to TRBJ1-4; D is possibly TRBD1 (5 bases). CDR1 and CDR2 from the germline V gene are MNHEY and SVGEGT. The CDR3 loop spans 15 amino acids. Between the trimmed V and J ends, which lost 7 bases and 5 bases, there was a span of 17 bases.

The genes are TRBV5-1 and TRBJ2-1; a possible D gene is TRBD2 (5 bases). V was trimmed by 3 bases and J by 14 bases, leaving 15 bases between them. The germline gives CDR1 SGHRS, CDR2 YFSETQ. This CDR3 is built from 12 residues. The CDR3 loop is CASSSSVEGKFF. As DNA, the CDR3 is TGCGCCAGCAGCTCGAGTGTTGAGGGCAAGTTCTTC.

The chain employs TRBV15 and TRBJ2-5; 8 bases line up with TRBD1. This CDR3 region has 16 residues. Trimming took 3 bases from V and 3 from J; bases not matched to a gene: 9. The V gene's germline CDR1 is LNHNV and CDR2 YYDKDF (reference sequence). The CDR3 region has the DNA TGTGCCACCAGCAGCTACGGACAGGGTTTGAAAGAGACCCAGTACTTC. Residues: CATSSYGQGLKETQYF.

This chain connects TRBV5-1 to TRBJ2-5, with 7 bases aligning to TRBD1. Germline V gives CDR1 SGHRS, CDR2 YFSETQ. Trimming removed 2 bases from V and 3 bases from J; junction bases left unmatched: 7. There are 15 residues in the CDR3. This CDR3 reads CASSFGTASKETQYF. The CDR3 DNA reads TGCGCCAGCAGCTTTGGGACAGCTTCAAAAGAGACCCAGTACTTC.

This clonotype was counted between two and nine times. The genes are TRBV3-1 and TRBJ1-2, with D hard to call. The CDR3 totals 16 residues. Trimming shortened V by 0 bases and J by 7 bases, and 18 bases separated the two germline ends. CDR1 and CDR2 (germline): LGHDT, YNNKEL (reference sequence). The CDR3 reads CASSQDWEPAGGGYTF. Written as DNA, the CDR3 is TGTGCCAGCAGCCAAGATTGGGAACCGGCGGGTGGTGGCTACACCTTC.

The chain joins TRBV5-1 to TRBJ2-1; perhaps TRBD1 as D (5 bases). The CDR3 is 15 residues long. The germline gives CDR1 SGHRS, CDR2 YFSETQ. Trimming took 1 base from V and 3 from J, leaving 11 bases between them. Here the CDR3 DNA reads TGCGCCAGCAGCTTGCAGGGAAGGGGCTACAATGAGCAGTTCTTC. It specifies CASSLQGRGYNEQFF.

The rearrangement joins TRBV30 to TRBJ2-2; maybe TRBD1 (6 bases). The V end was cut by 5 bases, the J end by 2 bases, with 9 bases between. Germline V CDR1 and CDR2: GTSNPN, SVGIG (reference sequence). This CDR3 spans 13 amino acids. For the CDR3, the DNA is TGTGCCTGGGAGACAGGAAACACCGGGGAGCTGTTTTTT. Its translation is CAWETGNTGELFF.

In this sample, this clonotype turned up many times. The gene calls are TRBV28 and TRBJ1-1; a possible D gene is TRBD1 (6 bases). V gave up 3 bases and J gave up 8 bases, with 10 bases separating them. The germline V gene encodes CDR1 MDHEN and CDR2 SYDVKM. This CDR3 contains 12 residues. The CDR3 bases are TGTGCCAGCAGTTTCCCGGACAGCGAAGCTTTCTTT. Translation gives CASSFPDSEAFF. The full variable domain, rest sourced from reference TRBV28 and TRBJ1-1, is DVKVTQSSRYLVKRTGEKVFLECVQDMDHENMFWYRQDPGLGLRLIYFSYDVKMKEKGDIPEGYSVSREKKERFSLILESASTNQTSMYLCASSFPDSEAFFGQGTRLTVV.

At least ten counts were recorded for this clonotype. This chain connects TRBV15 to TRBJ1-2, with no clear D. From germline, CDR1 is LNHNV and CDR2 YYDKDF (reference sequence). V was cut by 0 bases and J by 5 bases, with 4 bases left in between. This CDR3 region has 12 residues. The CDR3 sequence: CATSRDKYGYTF. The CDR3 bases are TGTGCCACCAGCAGAGATAAGTATGGCTACACCTTC. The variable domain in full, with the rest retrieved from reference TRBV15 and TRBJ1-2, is DAMVIQNPRYQVTQFGKPVTLSCSQTLNHNVMYWYQQKSSQAPKLLFHYYDKDFNNEADTPDNFQSRRPNTSFCFLDIRSPGLGDTAMYLCATSRDKYGYTFGSGTRLTVV.

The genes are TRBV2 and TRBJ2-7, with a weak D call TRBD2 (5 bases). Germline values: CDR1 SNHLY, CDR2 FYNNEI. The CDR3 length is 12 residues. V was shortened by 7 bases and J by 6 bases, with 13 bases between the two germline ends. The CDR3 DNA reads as TGTGCCAGCACTTCCCGGGGTTTCGAGCAGTACTTC. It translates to CASTSRGFEQYF.

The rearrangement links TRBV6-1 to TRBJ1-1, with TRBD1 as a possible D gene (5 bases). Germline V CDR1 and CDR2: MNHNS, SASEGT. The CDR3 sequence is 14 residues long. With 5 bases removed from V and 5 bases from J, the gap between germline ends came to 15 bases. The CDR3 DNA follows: TGTGCCAGCAGTAGGGCGGGGGGGTTTACTGAAGCTTTCTTT. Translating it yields CASSRAGGFTEAFF.

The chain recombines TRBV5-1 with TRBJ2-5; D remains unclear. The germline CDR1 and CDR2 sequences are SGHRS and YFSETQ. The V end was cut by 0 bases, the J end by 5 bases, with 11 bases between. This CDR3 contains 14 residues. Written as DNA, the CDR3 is TGCGCCAGCAGCTTGGCCGCATTGGCGGAGACCCAGTACTTC. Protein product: CASSLAALAETQYF.

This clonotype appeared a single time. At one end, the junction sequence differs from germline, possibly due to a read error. The CDR3 is CASSLDGVSGNSIYF. CDR3 nucleotide sequence: TGTGCCAGCAGCTTAGATGGGGTCTCTGGAAACAGCATATATTTT. The chain uses TRBV7-2 and TRBJ1-3; D is ambiguous. The CDR3 has 15 amino acids. CDR1 SGHTA and CDR2 FQGNSA come from the germline V gene.

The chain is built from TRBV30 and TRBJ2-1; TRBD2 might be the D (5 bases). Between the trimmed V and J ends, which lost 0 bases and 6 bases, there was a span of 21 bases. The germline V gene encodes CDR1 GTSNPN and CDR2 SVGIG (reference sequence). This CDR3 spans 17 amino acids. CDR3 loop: CAWSVRGGRRRGNEQFF. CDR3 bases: TGTGCCTGGAGTGTACGGGGTGGCCGGAGGAGAGGCAATGAGCAGTTCTTC.

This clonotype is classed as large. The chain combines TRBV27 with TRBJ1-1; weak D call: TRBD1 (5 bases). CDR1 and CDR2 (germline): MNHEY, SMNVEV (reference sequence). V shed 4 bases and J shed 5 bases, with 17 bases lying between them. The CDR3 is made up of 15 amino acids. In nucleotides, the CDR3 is TGTGCCAGCAGTTCCCACGCGGGGGGTTATACTGAAGCTTTCTTT. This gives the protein CASSSHAGGYTEAFF.

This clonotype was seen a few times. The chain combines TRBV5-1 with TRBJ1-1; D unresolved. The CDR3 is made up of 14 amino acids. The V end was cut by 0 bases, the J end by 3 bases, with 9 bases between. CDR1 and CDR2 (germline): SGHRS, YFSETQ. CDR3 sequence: CASSLGPVDTEAFF. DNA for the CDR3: TGCGCCAGCAGCTTGGGGCCTGTCGACACTGAAGCTTTCTTT.

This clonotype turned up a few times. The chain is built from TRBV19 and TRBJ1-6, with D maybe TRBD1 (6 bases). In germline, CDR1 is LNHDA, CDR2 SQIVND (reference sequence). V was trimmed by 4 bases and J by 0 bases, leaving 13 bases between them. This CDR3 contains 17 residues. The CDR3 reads CASSTSDRSSYNSPLHF. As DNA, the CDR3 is TGTGCCAGTAGTACGTCGGACAGAAGCTCCTATAATTCACCCCTCCACTTT.

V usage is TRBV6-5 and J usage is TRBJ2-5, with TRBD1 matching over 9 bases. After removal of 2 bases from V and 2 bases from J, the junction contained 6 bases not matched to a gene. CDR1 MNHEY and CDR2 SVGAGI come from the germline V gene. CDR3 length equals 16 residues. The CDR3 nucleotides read TGTGCCAGCAGTTACGGCCAGACAGGGGGGCAAGAGACCCAGTACTTC. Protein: CASSYGQTGGQETQYF.

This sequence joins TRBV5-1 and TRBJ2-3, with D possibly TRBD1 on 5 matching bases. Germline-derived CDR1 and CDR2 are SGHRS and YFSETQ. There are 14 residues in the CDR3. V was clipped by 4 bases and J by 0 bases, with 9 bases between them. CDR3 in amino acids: CASSARQSTDTQYF. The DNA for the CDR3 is TGCGCCAGCAGCGCGCGACAGAGCACAGATACGCAGTATTTT.

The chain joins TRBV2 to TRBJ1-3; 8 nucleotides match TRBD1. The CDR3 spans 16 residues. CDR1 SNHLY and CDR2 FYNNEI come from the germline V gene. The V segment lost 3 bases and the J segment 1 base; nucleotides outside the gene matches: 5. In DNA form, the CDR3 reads TGTGCCAGCAGTGATGGCAGGGGGCAATCTGGAAACACCATATATTTT. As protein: CASSDGRGQSGNTIYF. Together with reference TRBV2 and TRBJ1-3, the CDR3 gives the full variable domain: EPEVTQTPSHQVTQMGQEVILRCVPISNHLYFYWYRQILGQKVEFLVSFYNNEISEKSEIFDDQFSVERPDGSNFTLKIRSTKLEDSAMYFCASSDGRGQSGNTIYFGEGSWLTVV.

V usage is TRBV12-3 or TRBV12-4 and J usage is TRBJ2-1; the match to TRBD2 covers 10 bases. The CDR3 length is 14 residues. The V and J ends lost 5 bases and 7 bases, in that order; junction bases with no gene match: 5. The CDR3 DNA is TGTGCCAGCAGTCCTAGCGGGGGCAAAAATGAGCAGTTCTTC. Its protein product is CASSPSGGKNEQFF.

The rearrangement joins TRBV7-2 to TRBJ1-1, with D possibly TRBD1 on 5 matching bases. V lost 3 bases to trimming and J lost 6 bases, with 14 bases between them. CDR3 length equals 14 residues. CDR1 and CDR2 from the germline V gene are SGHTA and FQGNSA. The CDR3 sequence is CASSLPHQGSEAFF. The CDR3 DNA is TGTGCCAGCAGCTTGCCCCATCAGGGCTCTGAAGCTTTCTTT.

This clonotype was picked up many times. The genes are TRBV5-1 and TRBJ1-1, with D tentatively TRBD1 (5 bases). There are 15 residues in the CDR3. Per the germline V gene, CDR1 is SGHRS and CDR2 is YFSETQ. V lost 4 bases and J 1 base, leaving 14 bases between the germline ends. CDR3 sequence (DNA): TGCGCCAGCAGCGAGCGACAGTCTTGGAACACTGAAGCTTTCTTT. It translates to CASSERQSWNTEAFF.

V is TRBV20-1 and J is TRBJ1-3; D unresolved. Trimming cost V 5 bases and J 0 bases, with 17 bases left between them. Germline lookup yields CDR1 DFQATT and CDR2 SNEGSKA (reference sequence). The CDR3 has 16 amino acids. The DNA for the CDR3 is TGCAGTGCTTCAGACCCTGCAGGTAGCTCTGGAAACACCATATATTTT. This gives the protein CSASDPAGSSGNTIYF.

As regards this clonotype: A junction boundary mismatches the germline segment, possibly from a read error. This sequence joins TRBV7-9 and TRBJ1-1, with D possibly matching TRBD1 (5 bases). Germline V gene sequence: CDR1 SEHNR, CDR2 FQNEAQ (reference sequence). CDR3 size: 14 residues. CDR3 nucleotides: TGTGCCACCAGCGGCGGGGCTTTGAACACTGAAGCTTTCTTT. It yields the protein CATSGGALNTEAFF.

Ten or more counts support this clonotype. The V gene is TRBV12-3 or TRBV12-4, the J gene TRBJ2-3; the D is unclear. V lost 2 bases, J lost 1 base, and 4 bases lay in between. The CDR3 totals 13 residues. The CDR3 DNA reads TGTGCCAGCAGTTTACGCCGCACAGATACGCAGTATTTT. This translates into CASSLRRTDTQYF.

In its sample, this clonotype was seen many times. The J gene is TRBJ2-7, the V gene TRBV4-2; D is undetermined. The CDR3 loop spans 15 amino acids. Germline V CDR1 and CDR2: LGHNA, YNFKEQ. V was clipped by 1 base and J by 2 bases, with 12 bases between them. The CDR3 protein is CASSQGYSDTYEQYF. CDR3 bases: TGTGCCAGCAGCCAAGGATATAGTGATACCTACGAGCAGTACTTC.

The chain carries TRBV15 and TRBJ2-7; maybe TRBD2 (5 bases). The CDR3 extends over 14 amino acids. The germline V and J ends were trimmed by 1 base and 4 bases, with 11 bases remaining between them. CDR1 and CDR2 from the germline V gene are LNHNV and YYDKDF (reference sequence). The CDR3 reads CATSRGGDYYEQYF. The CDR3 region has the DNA TGTGCCACCAGCAGAGGCGGCGACTATTACGAGCAGTACTTC. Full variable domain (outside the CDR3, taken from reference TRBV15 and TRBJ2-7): DAMVIQNPRYQVTQFGKPVTLSCSQTLNHNVMYWYQQKSSQAPKLLFHYYDKDFNNEADTPDNFQSRRPNTSFCFLDIRSPGLGDTAMYLCATSRGGDYYEQYFGPGTRLTVT.